The 30 T cell receptor beta chains below all came from one sample that was sequenced in a study of blood T cell repertoires in COVID-19. Sequencing was performed with immunoSEQ multiplex PCR; in TCRdb, only in-frame clones are kept and a portion is missing. The sample includes more than 95,000 clones, about 85% seen only once; the top ten take around 4.1%. The specimen was peripheral blood. The receptors here all came from a man aged 45-65 years with acute or convalescent COVID-19.

The gene calls are TRBV18 and TRBJ1-4; 7 positions match TRBD1. The J segment lost 7 bases and the V segment lost 3 bases, leaving 8 bases of the junction unmatched. The CDR3 has 15 amino acids. The germline CDR1 and CDR2 sequences are KGHSH and LQKENI. CDR3 residues: CASSPPDREIEKLFF. CDR3 in DNA: TGTGCCAGCTCACCCCCTGACAGGGAGATTGAAAAACTGTTTTTT.

This clone has just one count. The rearrangement joins TRBV5-1 to TRBJ2-1; 11 bases agree with TRBD2. From germline, CDR1 is SGHRS and CDR2 YFSETQ. The CDR3 sequence is 16 residues long. Germline trimming cut 4 bases from V and 2 bases from J; bases unmatched to any gene: 5. The CDR3 DNA follows: TGCGCCAGCAGCGTGACTAGCGGGATTGCCTACAATGAGCAGTTCTTC. Encoded protein: CASSVTSGIAYNEQFF.

This chain uses TRBV10-3 with TRBJ1-6; 8 positions match TRBD1. J gave up 5 bases and V 1 base, and 4 bases lay outside the gene matches. The germline V gene encodes CDR1 ENHRY and CDR2 SYGVKD. This CDR3 is built from 16 residues. CDR3 bases: TGTGCCATCAGTGAGTTCGGACAGGGCCATAATTCACCCCTCCACTTT. The encoded protein is CAISEFGQGHNSPLHF.

The rearrangement joins TRBV11-2 to TRBJ1-1; 7 positions agree with TRBD1. Unmatched junction bases numbered 4, after V lost 5 bases and J lost 1 base. Germline V CDR1 and CDR2: SGHAT, FQNNGV. The length of the CDR3 is 14 residues. As DNA, the CDR3 is TGTGCCAGCAGCACGAGACAGGGGAACACTGAAGCTTTCTTT. Translation gives CASSTRQGNTEAFF.

This clone was detected only a few times. The gene calls are TRBV11-3 and TRBJ2-3; 8 positions agree with TRBD1. The CDR3 contains 18 residues. Germline CDR1 reads SGHNT; CDR2 reads YENEEA. The V gene end was trimmed by 2 bases and the J gene end by 3 bases; junction bases not matched to a gene: 13. Written as DNA, the CDR3 is TGTGCCAGCAGCTTACTCCCCCAGGGGGCGTTTGCAACAGATACGCAGTATTTT. It codes for CASSLLPQGAFATDTQYF.

This chain uses TRBV11-3 with TRBJ2-5; D gene unclear. The V end lost 5 bases, the J end lost 0 bases, and 4 bases lay between the germline ends. Germline V gene sequence: CDR1 SGHNT, CDR2 YENEEA. The CDR3 has 12 residues. Here the CDR3 reads CASSQYQETQYF. The CDR3 DNA sequence: TGTGCCAGCAGCCAGTACCAAGAGACCCAGTACTTC.

The genes are TRBV7-2 and TRBJ2-1; 9 bases agree with TRBD2. J gave up 15 bases and V 5 bases, and 11 bases lay outside the gene matches. The CDR3 has 13 amino acids. The germline gives CDR1 SGHTA, CDR2 FQGNSA. In nucleotides, the CDR3 is TGTGCCAGCAGCCAGGGACTAGCTGGGTTGTTGTTCTTC. Amino acid sequence: CASSQGLAGLLFF.

This CDR3 is CASSLESGRGELFF. Written as DNA, the CDR3 is TGTGCCAGCAGCTTAGAGTCAGGGCGGGGGGAGCTGTTTTTT. The V gene is TRBV7-2, the J gene TRBJ2-2; tentatively, D is TRBD1 (5 bases). The CDR3 has 14 amino acids. Germline CDR1 reads SGHTA; CDR2 reads FQGNSA. V was clipped by 1 base and J by 8 bases, with 11 bases between them.

The genes are TRBV25-1 and TRBJ2-2, with D possibly TRBD1 on 5 matching bases. Trimming shortened V by 7 bases and J by 6 bases, and 12 bases separated the two germline ends. The CDR3 is 13 amino acids. The germline CDR1 and CDR2 sequences are MGHDK and SYGVNS. This CDR3 reads CASNGQGPGELFF. CDR3 bases: TGTGCCAGCAATGGTCAGGGCCCCGGGGAGCTGTTTTTT.

V usage is TRBV6-6 and J usage is TRBJ1-3; TRBD1 might be the D (5 bases). Germline V gene data show CDR1 as MNHNY and CDR2 as SVGAGI (reference sequence). V gave up 2 bases and J gave up 1 base, with 9 bases separating them. The CDR3 has 15 residues. CDR3 region: CASSYGGESGNTIYF. The CDR3 coding sequence is TGTGCCAGCAGTTACGGAGGGGAATCTGGAAACACCATATATTTT.

This clone was counted only a few times. The chain combines TRBV7-3 with TRBJ2-7; 8 bases fit TRBD1. V shed 2 bases and J 3 bases; nucleotides not matched to a gene: 0. The CDR3 runs 13 residues. CDR1 SGHTA and CDR2 FQGTGA come from the germline V gene. DNA for the CDR3: TGTGCCAGCAGCTTAGACAGGGGCTACGAGCAGTACTTC. Its protein is CASSLDRGYEQYF.

This rearrangement joins TRBV25-1 to TRBJ2-7; possible D gene TRBD1, 6 bases. Trimming took 3 bases from V and 7 from J, leaving 16 bases between them. This CDR3 has 14 amino acids. CDR1 is MGHDK, CDR2 SYGVNS, per germline. The CDR3 is CASSDGGGLWEQYF. As DNA, the CDR3 is TGTGCCAGCAGTGATGGGGGCGGACTGTGGGAGCAGTACTTC.

The V call is TRBV5-8, the J call TRBJ2-3; D not resolved. CDR3 length: 14 amino acids. The V and J ends lost 0 bases and 0 bases respectively, with 5 bases between them. Germline assignment: CDR1 SGHTS and CDR2 YDEGEE. CDR3: CASSLGRSTDTQYF. CDR3 bases: TGTGCCAGCAGCTTGGGGAGAAGCACAGATACGCAGTATTTT.

The chain is built from TRBV15 and TRBJ2-4, with D tentatively TRBD2 (5 bases). This CDR3 is built from 16 residues. The germline V gene has CDR1 LNHNV and CDR2 YYDKDF (reference sequence). The germline V and J ends were trimmed by 0 bases and 7 bases, with 16 bases remaining between them. The CDR3 is CATSRDRRARGNIQYF. CDR3 sequence (DNA): TGTGCCACCAGCAGAGATCGGAGAGCTAGAGGGAACATTCAGTACTTC.

This clone was observed once. J is TRBJ2-1 and V is TRBV18; 14 bases map to TRBD2. The germline CDR1 and CDR2 sequences are KGHSH and LQKENI. The CDR3 length is 18 residues. Trimming took 4 bases from V and 1 from J; bases not matched to a gene: 6. In DNA form, the CDR3 reads TGTGCCAGCTCACAGGGACTAGCGGGGGCCTCTTCCTACAATGAGCAGTTCTTC. It yields the protein CASSQGLAGASSYNEQFF.

V gene TRBV28 combines with J gene TRBJ2-5; TRBD2 aligns across 12 bases. The V and J ends lost 10 bases and 4 bases, in that order; junction bases with no gene match: 10. The V gene's germline CDR1 is MDHEN and CDR2 SYDVKM. The CDR3 has 15 residues. Written as DNA, the CDR3 is TGTGCCACATCTTTAGGACTAGCGGGACGAGAGACCCAGTACTTC. It yields the protein CATSLGLAGRETQYF.

V and J are TRBV2 and TRBJ1-2; TRBD1 matches 7 bases. Unmatched junction bases numbered 11, after V lost 6 bases and J lost 4 bases. CDR3 length equals 15 residues. Germline loops: CDR1 SNHLY, CDR2 FYNNEI. DNA of the CDR3: TGTGCCAGCAGCGGCCTCCGGACAGGTCCCTATGGCTACACCTTC. Its protein product is CASSGLRTGPYGYTF.

This clone has only one observation. V and J are TRBV9 and TRBJ1-2; no clear D. This CDR3 region has 14 residues. The germline gives CDR1 SGDLS, CDR2 YYNGEE. The germline V and J ends were trimmed by 0 bases and 3 bases, with 9 bases remaining between them. The DNA for the CDR3 is TGTGCCAGCAGCGTAGCGGCGGACTACTATGGCTACACCTTC. Translating gives CASSVAADYYGYTF.

CDR3 DNA: TGTGCCAGCAGTTACGTAGGAGGGAGGGATGAGCAGTTCTTC. As protein: CASSYVGGRDEQFF. The chain joins TRBV6-5 to TRBJ2-1; 7 bases fit TRBD2. The length of the CDR3 is 14 residues. Trimming cost V 2 bases and J 8 bases; bases outside gene matches: 6. Germline CDR1 is MNHEY and CDR2 is SVGAGI.

The chain recombines TRBV18 with TRBJ2-1, with TRBD2 matching 10 bases. Germline V gives CDR1 KGHSH, CDR2 LQKENI. With V trimmed by 4 bases and J by 9 bases, 6 bases remained unmatched. The CDR3 is 14 amino acids. CDR3 loop: CASSRSGGDGEQFF. The DNA for the CDR3 is TGTGCCAGCTCACGCAGCGGGGGGGACGGTGAGCAGTTCTTC.

The V gene is TRBV7-2, the J gene TRBJ2-6; TRBD2 is a possible D gene (5 bases). Germline assignment: CDR1 SGHTA and CDR2 FQGNSA. V was cut by 5 bases and J by 2 bases, with 16 bases left in between. There are 17 residues in the CDR3. CDR3: CASSNEPTGTGANVLTF. CDR3 coding DNA: TGTGCCAGCAGCAACGAGCCGACGGGAACTGGGGCCAACGTCCTGACTTTC.

V is TRBV24-1 and J is TRBJ2-1; 16 nucleotides agree with TRBD2. With 3 bases clipped from V and 0 bases from J, the junction kept 4 bases outside the gene matches. The germline gives CDR1 KGHDR, CDR2 SFDVKD. CDR3 size: 19 residues. In nucleotides, the CDR3 is TGTGCCACCAGTGATCCGGGACTAGCGGGAGGGTTCTCCTACAATGAGCAGTTCTTC. Translating it yields CATSDPGLAGGFSYNEQFF.

The chain couples TRBV4-1 to TRBJ1-2; TRBD1 might be the D (5 bases). Per germline, CDR1 MGHRA and CDR2 YSYEKL. CDR3 length: 13 residues. Trimming took off 4 bases at V and 6 bases at J, with 12 bases between the two ends. CDR3 residues: CASSPRVYDGYTF. Here the CDR3 DNA reads TGCGCCAGCAGCCCCAGGGTGTACGATGGCTACACCTTC.

CDR3 region: CASSLSPPRAEGTGELFF. The CDR3 coding sequence is TGTGCCAGCAGCTTAAGTCCCCCACGGGCAGAGGGTACCGGGGAGCTGTTTTTT. V gene TRBV11-2 combines with J gene TRBJ2-2, with D perhaps TRBD2 (5 bases). Germline assignment: CDR1 SGHAT and CDR2 FQNNGV. The CDR3 runs 18 residues. Trimming stripped 2 bases from V and 5 bases from J, with 21 bases between.

This chain uses TRBV5-8 with TRBJ2-5, with 12 bases matching TRBD1. The CDR3 totals 16 residues. The V gene's germline CDR1 is SGHTS and CDR2 YDEGEE. V shed 4 bases and J 4 bases; nucleotides not matched to a gene: 8. CDR3 in amino acids: CASSKNPGQGAETQYF. Here the CDR3 DNA reads TGTGCCAGCAGCAAGAATCCGGGACAGGGGGCAGAGACCCAGTACTTC.

Concerning this clone: At one end the junction does not follow the germline gene, possibly because of a read error. The chain uses TRBV12-3 or TRBV12-4 and TRBJ2-7; a possible D gene is TRBD2 (5 bases). The CDR3 sequence is 13 residues long. CDR3 amino acids: CASSLASGLVAWF. CDR3 nucleotides: TGTGCCAGCAGTTTAGCTTCGGGTCTAGTAGCGTGGTTC.

This chain joins TRBV3-1 (or the pseudogene TRBV3-2) and TRBJ1-5; D unresolved. This CDR3 is 13 amino acids long. The germline V and J ends were trimmed by 2 bases and 6 bases, with 8 bases remaining between them. CDR1 is LGHDT, CDR2 YNNKEL, per germline (reference sequence). The CDR3 nucleotides read TGTGCCAGCAGCCAACAACCCGGTCAGCCCCAGCATTTT. Amino acid sequence: CASSQQPGQPQHF.

The rearrangement uses TRBV27 and TRBJ2-7; D may be TRBD1 (6 bases). V lost 3 bases and J lost 0, with 9 bases in between. Germline loops: CDR1 MNHEY, CDR2 SMNVEV (reference sequence). This CDR3 comprises 14 residues. DNA for the CDR3: TGTGCCAGCAGTTTCCGGGACACCTCCTACGAGCAGTACTTC. Translation: CASSFRDTSYEQYF.

In this sample, this clone turned up once. This chain links TRBV11-2 with TRBJ1-2; D might be TRBD1 (5 bases). The CDR3 spans 15 residues. V dropped 2 bases and J dropped 7 bases, with 17 bases sitting between them. Germline CDR1 is SGHAT and CDR2 is FQNNGV. This CDR3 reads CASSLYRGSDGGYTF. The CDR3 region has the DNA TGTGCCAGCAGCTTATATCGGGGGTCGGACGGTGGCTACACCTTC.

This chain joins TRBV18 and TRBJ2-4; a possible D gene is TRBD1 (6 bases). Germline V gene sequence: CDR1 KGHSH, CDR2 LQKENI. V lost 0 bases to trimming and J lost 7 bases, with 16 bases between them. This CDR3 is 16 amino acids long. As DNA, the CDR3 is TGTGCCAGCTCACCACCCGGGACACTACGTGGGAACATTCAGTACTTC. Translation: CASSPPGTLRGNIQYF.